One sample yielded the 24 T cell receptor beta chains listed below, sequenced in a study of blood T cells in healthy people across ages. Next came a second PCR, run for about 6 to 12 cycles, which used a sample-barcoded 5' primer along with a J-beta primer mix. TCRdb analysed the 5' RACE reads with MiXCR anew, one entry per CDR3 protein. Counted here are some 710,000 distinct CDR3 sequences, about 20% occurring once; the ten biggest clones make up roughly 22%. Sequenced input: blood. The receptors stem from a man in his 70s in good health.

This sequence joins TRBV20-1 and TRBJ2-3, with TRBD1 as a possible D gene (5 bases). V lost 0 bases to trimming and J lost 2 bases, with 15 bases between them. CDR3 size: 16 residues. The germline CDR1 and CDR2 sequences are DFQATT and SNEGSKA (reference sequence). The CDR3 protein is CSARDRGTGHTDTQYF. For the CDR3, the DNA is TGCAGTGCTAGAGATCGCGGAACCGGACACACAGATACGCAGTATTTT.

This clonotype was recorded a few times. This sequence may be a read error, since a much larger clone differs from it by one base. The V gene is TRBV7-8, the J gene TRBJ2-3, with D maybe TRBD2 (6 bases). The germline V gene has CDR1 SGHVS and CDR2 FQNEAQ. V was cut by 5 bases and J by 2 bases, with 14 bases left in between. This CDR3 is 15 amino acids long. The CDR3 nucleotides are TGTGCCAGCAGCCTCGGGGGACCTCACACAGATACGCAGTATTTT. It is translated as CASSLGGPHTDTQYF.

There are a few counts of this clonotype. A read error may produce the germline difference seen at one junction end. The chain is built from TRBV29-1 and TRBJ2-6, with unresolved D. The CDR3 consists of 13 residues. CDR1 SQVTM and CDR2 ANQGSEA come from the germline V gene. The DNA for the CDR3 is TGCGGCGTTGTCATCTCTGGGGCCAACGTCCTGACTTTC. Its protein product is CGVVISGANVLTF. The full variable domain, completed using reference TRBV29-1 and TRBJ2-6, is SAVISQKPSRDICQRGTSLTIQCQVDSQVTMMFWYRQQPGQSLTLIATANQGSEATYESGFVIDKFPISRPNLTFSTLTVSNMSPEDSSIYLCGVVISGANVLTFGAGSRLTVL.

The gene calls are TRBV3-1 and TRBJ2-3; D is unresolved. The CDR3 sequence is 12 residues long. The V and J ends lost 0 bases and 12 bases respectively, with 10 bases between them. Germline values: CDR1 LGHDT, CDR2 YNNKEL (reference sequence). The CDR3 here is CASSQDPDSQYF. The CDR3 nucleotides read TGTGCCAGCAGCCAAGATCCCGACTCCCAGTATTTT.

V gene TRBV19 combines with J gene TRBJ2-5, with no clear D. Between the trimmed V and J ends, which lost 4 bases and 5 bases, there was a span of 8 bases. CDR1 is LNHDA and CDR2 is SQIVND in the germline V gene (reference sequence). This CDR3 region has 12 residues. The chain's CDR3 is CASSNLVETQYF. The DNA of the CDR3 is TGTGCCAGTAGTAACCTGGTTGAGACCCAGTACTTC.

The V call is TRBV20-1, the J call TRBJ2-3; TRBD2 matches at 9 bases. V lost 4 bases, J lost 1 base, and 0 bases stayed unmatched. Germline loops: CDR1 DFQATT, CDR2 SNEGSKA (reference sequence). There are 13 residues in the CDR3. CDR3 region: CSATSGGTDTQYF. In DNA, the CDR3 is TGCAGTGCTACTAGCGGGGGCACAGATACGCAGTATTTT.

This clonotype came up a few times. J is TRBJ2-1 and V is TRBV3-1; D is possibly TRBD1 (6 bases). TRBJ2-7 matches the DNA end more closely, so the J call is doubtful. This CDR3 contains 15 residues. Germline CDR1 is LGHDT and CDR2 is YNNKEL (reference sequence). CDR3 in amino acids: CASSPRQENTYEQYF. Written as DNA, the CDR3 is TGTGCCAGCAGCCCACGACAGGAAAACACCTACGAGCAGTACTTC.

This clonotype was counted a few times. This sequence joins TRBV6-1 and TRBJ1-2, with D unresolved. Germline CDR1 is MNHNS and CDR2 is SASEGT. Trimming removed 3 bases at V and 5 bases at J, with 10 bases between. CDR3 length equals 13 residues. CDR3 DNA: TGTGCCAGCAGTGAGACTTTCCTGTATGGCTACACCTTC. Its translation is CASSETFLYGYTF.

The chain links TRBV15 to TRBJ1-5; D is perhaps TRBD1 (5 bases). The V and J ends lost 0 bases and 3 bases respectively, with 9 bases between them. This CDR3 is 15 amino acids long. Germline lookup yields CDR1 LNHNV and CDR2 YYDKDF (reference sequence). CDR3 in DNA: TGTGCCACCAGCAGAGATTCCGGGACCAATCAGCCCCAGCATTTT. This codes for CATSRDSGTNQPQHF.

This clonotype has just a few counts. The chain combines TRBV12-3 or TRBV12-4 with TRBJ2-5; 9 nucleotides align to TRBD2. The end of the DNA is better explained by TRBJ2-1, so the J call may be wrong. The CDR3 has 16 amino acids. The CDR3 nucleotides are TGTGCCAGCAGGCCATCCGGCGGGAGGGCCGTGCATGAGCAGTTCTTC. As protein: CASRPSGGRAVHEQFF.

The chain has TRBV28 and TRBJ2-5, with TRBD1 identical over 7 bases. The CDR3 totals 14 residues. J was trimmed by 5 bases and V by 5 bases; bases with no gene match: 8. Per germline, CDR1 MDHEN and CDR2 SYDVKM. The CDR3 here is CASSPPLDRETQYF. The CDR3 bases are TGTGCCAGCAGTCCCCCCCTGGACAGGGAGACCCAGTACTTC.

This clonotype was detected a few times. CDR3 in amino acids: CSVAGSFGTDTQYF. For the CDR3, the DNA is TGCAGCGTCGCAGGGTCCTTTGGCACAGATACGCAGTATTTT. This sequence joins TRBV29-1 and TRBJ2-3, with TRBD1 as a possible D gene (5 bases). Between the trimmed V and J ends, which lost 6 bases and 1 base, there was a span of 14 bases. The germline CDR1 and CDR2 sequences are SQVTM and ANQGSEA. The CDR3 is 14 amino acids.

This clonotype was found a few times. The gene calls are TRBV20-1 and TRBJ1-5; D remains ambiguous. V lost 2 bases, J lost 0 bases, and 5 bases lay in between. The V gene's germline CDR1 is DFQATT and CDR2 SNEGSKA (reference sequence). This CDR3 contains 13 residues. The CDR3 nucleotides read TGCAGTGCTAGATTCTATAGCAATCAGCCCCAGCATTTT. Translated: CSARFYSNQPQHF.

This clonotype was counted only a few times. The V call is TRBV12-3 or TRBV12-4, the J call TRBJ2-5, with 8 bases identical to TRBD1. The J segment lost 5 bases and the V segment lost 5 bases, leaving 13 bases of the junction unmatched. The CDR3 extends over 16 amino acids. Written as DNA, the CDR3 is TGTGCCAGCAGTACCCGGGACAGGCCCCCTCGGGAGACCCAGTACTTC. It is translated as CASSTRDRPPRETQYF.

The chain employs TRBV5-1 and TRBJ2-5; D unclear. The V end was cut by 0 bases, the J end by 3 bases, with 12 bases between. The germline V gene has CDR1 SGHRS and CDR2 YFSETQ. CDR3 length: 15 amino acids. CDR3 nucleotide sequence: TGCGCCAGCAGCTTGGACTCATCGGACGAAGAGACCCAGTACTTC. It yields the protein CASSLDSSDEETQYF.

This clonotype appeared a few times. The rearrangement joins TRBV29-1 to TRBJ2-3, with 12 positions matching TRBD2. V trimming: 6 bases; J trimming: 10 bases; junction bases outside the gene matches: 5. The CDR3 is made up of 12 amino acids. CDR1 and CDR2 from the germline V gene are SQVTM and ANQGSEA. This CDR3 is CSVRTSGVAQYF. CDR3 coding DNA: TGCAGCGTCCGGACTAGCGGGGTTGCGCAGTATTTT.

The CDR3 bases are TGTGCCAGCAGTCCAGCGGGGGGGGACAATGAGCAGTTCTTC. Translation: CASSPAGGDNEQFF. The chain links TRBV28 to TRBJ2-1; 10 bases match TRBD2. Trimming at V came to 5 bases and at J to 5 bases, leaving 3 bases not matched to a gene. The CDR3 has 14 residues. CDR1 and CDR2 (germline): MDHEN, SYDVKM.

The chain couples TRBV12-3 or TRBV12-4 to TRBJ2-7; TRBD1 matches at 8 bases. V shed 1 base and J 10 bases; nucleotides not matched to a gene: 6. The CDR3 sequence is 13 residues long. The CDR3 reads CASSLGGQGAQYV. For the CDR3, the DNA is TGTGCCAGCAGTTTAGGCGGGCAGGGGGCACAGTACGTC.

The sample holds one count of this clonotype. One junction end does not reproduce the germline sequence, and a read error may be involved. The chain carries TRBV11-2 and TRBJ2-7, with D perhaps TRBD2 (6 bases). CDR1 is SGHAT and CDR2 is FQNNGV in the germline V gene. This CDR3 has 13 residues. The CDR3 loop reads CASSPGLTYEQSF. As DNA, the CDR3 is TGTGCCAGCAGCCCGGGACTTACCTACGAGCAGTCCTTC.

The CDR3, as DNA: TGCAGTGCTAGAGGCGGGACACATAACACTGAAGCTTTCTTT. This codes for CSARGGTHNTEAFF. The chain uses TRBV20-1 and TRBJ1-1; D perhaps matches TRBD1 (6 bases). V shed 1 base and J shed 2 bases, with 11 bases lying between them. The germline V gene has CDR1 DFQATT and CDR2 SNEGSKA (reference sequence). This CDR3 has 14 amino acids.

The gene calls are TRBV12-3 or TRBV12-4 and TRBJ2-7; D is unresolved. Trimming shortened V by 1 base and J by 11 bases, and 9 bases separated the two germline ends. The CDR3 is made up of 11 amino acids. The CDR3 region is CASSLGRQEYF. In nucleotides, the CDR3 is TGTGCCAGCAGTTTAGGTCGGCAGGAGTACTTC.

The rearrangement joins TRBV29-1 to TRBJ2-3; D is unresolved. From germline, CDR1 is SQVTM and CDR2 ANQGSEA. V lost 6 bases to trimming and J lost 7 bases, with 17 bases between them. The CDR3 length is 13 residues. CDR3 sequence (DNA): TGCAGCGTCCAAGCCTCAGGACCCCATACGCAGTATTTT. Its protein is CSVQASGPHTQYF.

This sequence joins TRBV27 and TRBJ2-5, with D unresolved. Deletions cut 5 bases from V and 0 bases from J, with 7 bases between. The length of the CDR3 is 13 residues. CDR1 is MNHEY and CDR2 is SMNVEV in the germline V gene (reference sequence). The CDR3 DNA reads TGTGCCAGCAGTGACACAAACCAAGAGACCCAGTACTTC. Translating it yields CASSDTNQETQYF.

This clonotype was counted a few times. The gene calls are TRBV7-2 and TRBJ2-2, with TRBD2 matching over 15 bases. V gave up 3 bases and J gave up 4 bases; unmatched junction bases: 3. CDR3 length: 17 amino acids. The V gene's germline CDR1 is SGHTA and CDR2 FQGNSA. The CDR3 nucleotides are TGTGCCAGCAGCTTTCAGGGACTAGCGGGAGGCACCGGGGAGCTGTTTTTT. Translated: CASSFQGLAGGTGELFF. The variable domain in full, completed from reference TRBV7-2 and TRBJ2-2, reads GAGVSQSPSNKVTEKGKDVELRCDPISGHTALYWYRQSLGQGLEFLIYFQGNSAPDKSGLPSDRFSAERTGGSVSTLTIQRTQQEDSAVYLCASSFQGLAGGTGELFFGEGSRLTVL.